This T cell receptor beta chain comes out of a study of T cell responses to AZD1222 COVID-19 vaccine. The table came from immunoSEQ multiplex PCR; TCRdb's copy has only in-frame clones and leaves some out. The table lists about 110,000 clones, around 92% of them singletons. V trimming: 7 bases; J trimming: 0 bases; junction bases outside the gene matches: 2. This CDR3 has 13 residues. Germline CDR1 reads SQVTM; CDR2 reads ANQGSEA. Sequencing used peripheral blood, obtained on day 0 of AZD1222 vaccination. The chain employs TRBV29-1 and TRBJ2-2; the match to TRBD1 covers 7 bases. The clonotype was recovered from an adult in good health. CDR3 sequence reads: CSGQGPNTGELFF. In DNA, the CDR3 is TGCAGCGGACAGGGCCCGAACACCGGGGAGCTGTTTTTT.